The source of this T cell receptor (beta chain) is a study of blood T cell repertoires in COVID-19. Overall study: Samples came from the United States, Italy and Spain, spanning acute and convalescent COVID-19. T cells, B-cell-depleted T cells, or PBMCs provided the cDNA or gDNA that served as material.

This CDR3 comprises 17 residues. From germline, CDR1 is LGHNA and CDR2 YNFKEQ. Unmatched junction bases numbered 11, after V lost 3 bases and J lost 5 bases. In the original processing: Amplified reference gene primers provided the basis for estimating nucleated cell counts. Profiling relied on immunoSEQ multiplex PCR, and the TCRdb table lists in-frame clones only, not all of them. The V and J calls and clone size were taken over from that table, and D and trimming were inferred from the DNA. The table has tens of thousands of clones, 88% seen once; the top ten hold 4% to 5.5%. The gene calls are TRBV4-2 and TRBJ1-2, with 11 bases that match TRBD1. Material: peripheral blood. The receptor comes from a human donor in a cohort sampled during active COVID-19. The CDR3 DNA reads TGTGCCAGCAGCCAGGTCAGCCGGGGACAGGGGGATTATGGCTACACCTTC. This translates into CASSQVSRGQGDYGYTF.